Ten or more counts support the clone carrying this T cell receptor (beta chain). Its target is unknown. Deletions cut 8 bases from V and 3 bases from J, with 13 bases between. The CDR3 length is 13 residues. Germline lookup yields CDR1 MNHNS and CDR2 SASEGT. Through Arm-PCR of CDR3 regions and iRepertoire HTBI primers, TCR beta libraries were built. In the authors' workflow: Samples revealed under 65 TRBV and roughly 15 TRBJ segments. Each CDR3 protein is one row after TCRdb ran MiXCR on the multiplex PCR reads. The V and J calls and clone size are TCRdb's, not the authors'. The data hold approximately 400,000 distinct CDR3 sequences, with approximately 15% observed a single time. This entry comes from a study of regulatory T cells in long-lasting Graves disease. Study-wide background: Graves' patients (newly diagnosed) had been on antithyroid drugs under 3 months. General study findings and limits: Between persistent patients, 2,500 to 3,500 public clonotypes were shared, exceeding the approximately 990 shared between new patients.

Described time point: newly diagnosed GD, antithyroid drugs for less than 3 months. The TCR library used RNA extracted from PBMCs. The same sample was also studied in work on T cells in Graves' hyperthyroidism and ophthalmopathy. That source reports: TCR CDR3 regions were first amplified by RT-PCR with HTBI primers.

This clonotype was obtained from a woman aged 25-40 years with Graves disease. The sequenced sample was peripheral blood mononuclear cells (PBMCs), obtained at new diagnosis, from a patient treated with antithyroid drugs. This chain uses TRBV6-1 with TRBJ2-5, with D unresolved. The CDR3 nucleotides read TGTGCCAGCCGCCGGATTCAGGAAGAGACCCAGTACTTC. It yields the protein CASRRIQEETQYF.